The 27 T cell receptor beta chains below all came from one sample that was sequenced in a study of blood T cell repertoires in COVID-19. The protocol was immunoSEQ multiplex PCR, while the TCRdb copy is restricted to in-frame clones and leaves out a portion. The sample yields 150,000 to 170,000 clones, approximately 85% seen once. Material: peripheral blood. The receptors come from a man in his 60s with COVID-19, enrolled during active disease.

V gene TRBV5-1 combines with J gene TRBJ1-2, with 8 bases fitting TRBD1. V lost 4 bases, J lost 4 bases, and 6 bases stayed unmatched. Germline loops: CDR1 SGHRS, CDR2 YFSETQ. The CDR3 is 14 amino acids. As DNA, the CDR3 is TGCGCCAGCAGCAGCGGACAGGGCATCTATGGCTACACCTTC. It is translated as CASSSGQGIYGYTF.

This chain connects TRBV11-3 to TRBJ2-1, with 9 bases that match TRBD2. The V gene end was trimmed by 0 bases and the J gene end by 10 bases; junction bases not matched to a gene: 13. Germline V gives CDR1 SGHNT, CDR2 YENEEA. The CDR3 has 17 amino acids. The CDR3 is CASSLDTLIAGELEQFF. CDR3 DNA sequence: TGTGCCAGCAGCTTAGATACCCTAATAGCGGGAGAATTAGAGCAGTTCTTC. The entire variable domain, with the rest obtained from reference TRBV11-3 and TRBJ2-1, is as follows: EAGVVQSPRYKIIEKKQPVAFWCNPISGHNTLYWYLQNLGQGPELLIRYENEEAVDDSQLPKDRFSAERLKGVDSTLKIQPAELGDSAVYLCASSLDTLIAGELEQFFGPGTRLTVL.

The gene calls are TRBV7-2 and TRBJ1-3; D not resolved. Per germline, CDR1 SGHTA and CDR2 FQGNSA. The CDR3 is 15 amino acids. V lost 5 bases and J lost 0, with 11 bases in between. CDR3 sequence reads: CASSPTGVSGNTIYF. CDR3 nucleotide sequence: TGTGCCAGCAGCCCCACCGGGGTCTCTGGAAACACCATATATTTT.

Remarks on this clone: Germline and junction disagree at one end, which may indicate a read error. The chain combines TRBV30 with TRBJ2-7, with TRBD1 matching over 7 bases. This CDR3 is built from 13 residues. The germline V gene has CDR1 GTSNPN and CDR2 SVGIG (reference sequence). As DNA, the CDR3 is TGTGCCTGGACCTCGGGACAGTCTACGAGCATTCGATTC. The encoded protein is CAWTSGQSTSIRF. The variable domain in full, completed from reference TRBV30 and TRBJ2-7, reads SQTIHQWPATLVQPVGSPLSLECTVEGTSNPNLYWYRQAAGRGLQLLFYSVGIGQISSEVPQNLSASRPQDRQFILSSKKLLLSDSGFYLCAWTSGQSTSIRFGPGTRLTVT.

For the CDR3, the DNA is TGTGCCAGCAGCTTTTACAAAAACACTGAAGCTTTCTTT. Amino acid sequence: CASSFYKNTEAFF. The V call is TRBV5-4, the J call TRBJ1-1, with D hard to call. The CDR3 covers 13 residues. Trimming pared 2 bases from V and 2 bases from J, leaving 7 bases between. Looked up from germline, CDR1 is SGHNT and CDR2 is YYREEE (reference sequence).

This clone was seen a handful of times. The chain is built from TRBV6-2 or TRBV6-3 and TRBJ2-1; D remains ambiguous. With 0 bases removed from V and 1 base from J, the gap between germline ends came to 13 bases. The CDR3 has 17 amino acids. Germline CDR1 is MNHEY and CDR2 is SVGEGT. CDR3: CASSYSEQTNSYNEQFF. The CDR3 DNA follows: TGTGCCAGCAGTTACTCGGAACAGACCAATTCCTACAATGAGCAGTTCTTC.

The table lists this clone with a count of one. The chain is built from TRBV2 and TRBJ1-4; possible D gene TRBD1, 5 bases. V gave up 3 bases and J gave up 10 bases, with 18 bases separating them. This CDR3 spans 15 amino acids. CDR1 is SNHLY, CDR2 FYNNEI, per germline. The CDR3 DNA is TGTGCCAGCAGTGAGCGGGGCCTCGGCCTCGGAAAACTGTTTTTT. Protein sequence: CASSERGLGLGKLFF.

V and J are TRBV19 and TRBJ2-5; 7 nucleotides line up with TRBD1. This CDR3 spans 15 amino acids. With V trimmed by 3 bases and J by 5 bases, 9 bases remained unmatched. Germline lookup yields CDR1 LNHDA and CDR2 SQIVND (reference sequence). The CDR3 DNA reads TGTGCCAGTAGTATCATCCGGGACAGAAGGGAGACCCAGTACTTC. This translates into CASSIIRDRRETQYF. Together with reference TRBV19 and TRBJ2-5, the CDR3 gives the full variable domain: DGGITQSPKYLFRKEGQNVTLSCEQNLNHDAMYWYRQDPGQGLRLIYYSQIVNDFQKGDIAEGYSVSREKKESFPLTVTSAQKNPTAFYLCASSIIRDRRETQYFGPGTRLLVL.

The count of this clone is one. The chain employs TRBV7-8 and TRBJ2-7; D perhaps matches TRBD2 (6 bases). The CDR3 totals 14 residues. CDR1 and CDR2 from the germline V gene are SGHVS and FQNEAQ. V lost 5 bases and J 3 bases, leaving 14 bases between the germline ends. The CDR3: CASSVYTSNYEQYF. Written as DNA, the CDR3 is TGTGCCAGCAGCGTATACACTAGCAACTACGAGCAGTACTTC.

The V and J genes are TRBV7-2 and TRBJ2-2; no clear D gene. Looked up from germline, CDR1 is SGHTA and CDR2 is FQGNSA. This CDR3 comprises 14 residues. Trimming shortened V by 5 bases and J by 1 base, and 8 bases separated the two germline ends. CDR3 region: CASSQVGNTGELFF. The CDR3 region has the DNA TGTGCCAGCAGCCAGGTGGGGAACACCGGGGAGCTGTTTTTT.

As DNA, the CDR3 is TGTGCCAGCAGCTTCGGGGCAGGGGAAACCTACGAGCAGTACTTC. Translation: CASSFGAGETYEQYF. The J gene is TRBJ2-7, the V gene TRBV25-1, with TRBD1 as a possible D gene (6 bases). From germline, CDR1 is MGHDK and CDR2 SYGVNS. The V gene lost 6 bases and the J gene lost 2 bases, with 17 bases spanning the gap. CDR3 length: 15 residues.

This sequence joins TRBV6-2 or TRBV6-3 and TRBJ1-2, with a tentative D call TRBD1 (5 bases). CDR1 is MNHEY, CDR2 SVGEGT, per germline. This CDR3 contains 14 residues. V was shortened by 2 bases and J by 6 bases, with 13 bases between the two germline ends. DNA for the CDR3: TGTGCCAGCAGTTACCCGGACATCAGTAATGGCTACACCTTC. Amino acid sequence: CASSYPDISNGYTF.

The V call is TRBV24-1, the J call TRBJ1-2; D uncertain. Deletions cut 7 bases from V and 2 bases from J, with 7 bases between. Germline CDR1 reads KGHDR; CDR2 reads SFDVKD. The length of the CDR3 is 12 residues. The CDR3 region is CATSQYNYGYTF. The CDR3 DNA reads TGTGCCACCAGCCAGTACAACTATGGCTACACCTTC.

CDR3 protein: CASSLRSSGANVLTF. The CDR3 nucleotides are TGTGCCAGCAGCTTAAGGAGCTCTGGGGCCAACGTCCTGACTTTC. This rearrangement joins TRBV7-2 to TRBJ2-6, with no clear D. Trimming took off 2 bases at V and 0 bases at J, with 5 bases between the two ends. The CDR3 has 15 residues. Germline V gene sequence: CDR1 SGHTA, CDR2 FQGNSA.

This chain uses TRBV7-2 with TRBJ1-2; D is perhaps TRBD1 (6 bases). CDR3 length: 15 amino acids. Germline CDR1 and CDR2: SGHTA and FQGNSA. Trimming took 0 bases from V and 5 from J, leaving 13 bases between them. The CDR3 region has the DNA TGTGCCAGCAGCTTAGCGGTAGGGGGTTTGTATGGCTACACCTTC. It codes for CASSLAVGGLYGYTF.

The table lists this clone with a count of one. The V and J genes are TRBV5-4 and TRBJ2-2; 9 bases map to TRBD2. The V gene's germline CDR1 is SGHNT and CDR2 YYREEE (reference sequence). With 3 bases clipped from V and 7 bases from J, the junction kept 4 bases outside the gene matches. The CDR3 is 14 residues long. CDR3 sequence (DNA): TGTGCCAGCAGCTCGGGACTAGCTGGCGGGGAGCTGTTTTTT. Protein: CASSSGLAGGELFF.

This clone was found a few times. CDR3 bases: TGTGCCAGCTCGTTGGAGACGGGCTATGGCTACACCTTC. Encoded protein: CASSLETGYGYTF. V usage is TRBV6-4 and J usage is TRBJ1-2; D remains unclear. This CDR3 is built from 13 residues. CDR1 and CDR2 (germline): MRHNA, SNTAGT. V was pared by 8 bases and J by 4 bases, with 14 bases between.

The chain couples TRBV7-3 to TRBJ2-1; tentatively, D is TRBD2 (6 bases). Germline V gives CDR1 SGHTA, CDR2 FQGTGA. The length of the CDR3 is 14 residues. Trimming took off 8 bases at V and 4 bases at J, with 15 bases between the two ends. The CDR3 is CASSPRGPYNEQFF. The CDR3 nucleotides are TGTGCCAGCTCACCGCGGGGCCCTTACAATGAGCAGTTCTTC.

The CDR3 spells CASSKTDSNQPQHF. The CDR3 DNA follows: TGTGCCAGCAGTAAGACAGATAGCAATCAGCCCCAGCATTTT. The chain employs TRBV7-8 and TRBJ1-5; the D gene is possibly TRBD1 (5 bases). From germline, CDR1 is SGHVS and CDR2 FQNEAQ. This CDR3 is 14 amino acids long. V was cut by 6 bases and J by 0 bases, with 9 bases left in between.

This clone has a handful of counts. J is TRBJ1-6 and V is TRBV6-5; the match to TRBD1 covers 7 bases. J was trimmed by 10 bases and V by 0 bases; bases with no gene match: 9. Germline values: CDR1 MNHEY, CDR2 SVGAGI. The CDR3 contains 16 residues. The CDR3 loop is CASSYSAGTVNSPLHF. The CDR3 DNA reads as TGTGCCAGCAGTTACTCTGCCGGGACAGTCAACTCACCCCTCCACTTT.

The chain employs TRBV5-1 and TRBJ1-1, with TRBD1 as a possible D gene (5 bases). From germline, CDR1 is SGHRS and CDR2 YFSETQ. The V end lost 0 bases, the J end lost 10 bases, and 13 bases lay between the germline ends. The CDR3 extends over 13 amino acids. CDR3 loop: CASSLGTSNGAFF. CDR3 nucleotide sequence: TGCGCCAGCAGCTTGGGGACATCGAACGGAGCTTTCTTT.

The chain couples TRBV5-4 to TRBJ2-3; D uncertain. The V end was cut by 2 bases, the J end by 6 bases, with 4 bases between. This CDR3 is 11 amino acids long. CDR1 and CDR2 (germline): SGHNT, YYREEE (reference sequence). In DNA form, the CDR3 reads TGTGCCAGCAGCTTCGAGGATACGCAGTATTTT. This codes for CASSFEDTQYF.

V gene TRBV6-1 combines with J gene TRBJ1-4, with 9 positions matching TRBD1. Germline CDR1 is MNHNS and CDR2 is SASEGT. The CDR3 consists of 15 residues. With V trimmed by 3 bases and J by 6 bases, 5 bases remained unmatched. CDR3 residues: CASSDTGGVYEKLFF. The CDR3 coding sequence is TGTGCCAGCAGTGATACAGGGGGCGTATATGAAAAACTGTTTTTT.

The chain joins TRBV12-5 to TRBJ1-1; D ambiguous. V was cut by 2 bases and J by 0 bases, with 4 bases left in between. Looked up from germline, CDR1 is LGHNT and CDR2 is FRNRAP. CDR3 length: 13 amino acids. Written as DNA, the CDR3 is TGTGCTAGTGGTTTGTCTCTGAACACTGAAGCTTTCTTT. Protein sequence: CASGLSLNTEAFF.

The CDR3 nucleotides are TGTGCCAGCAGTGACTCGGCAGGGGGACCCACAGATACGCAGTATTTT. As protein: CASSDSAGGPTDTQYF. The V gene is TRBV6-4, the J gene TRBJ2-3; 7 bases fit TRBD1. In germline, CDR1 is MRHNA, CDR2 SNTAGT. Losses at the gene ends were 0 bases for V and 2 bases for J; bases not matched to a gene: 5. This CDR3 spans 16 amino acids.

In this sample, this clone turned up a few times. The chain is built from TRBV5-4 and TRBJ1-1; TRBD1 is a possible D gene (6 bases). The CDR3 sequence is 14 residues long. Germline loops: CDR1 SGHNT, CDR2 YYREEE (reference sequence). Trimming took off 2 bases at V and 0 bases at J, with 8 bases between the two ends. CDR3 in DNA: TGTGCCAGCAGCTTTGACAGGATGAACACTGAAGCTTTCTTT. Translating gives CASSFDRMNTEAFF.

The chain links TRBV18 to TRBJ2-2, with 8 bases aligning to TRBD2. Germline CDR1 KGHSH, CDR2 LQKENI. The CDR3 sequence is 15 residues long. The J segment lost 3 bases and the V segment lost 5 bases, leaving 5 bases of the junction unmatched. CDR3 residues: CASSSSGMYTGELFF. The CDR3 DNA sequence: TGTGCCAGCTCAAGTAGCGGGATGTACACCGGGGAGCTGTTTTTT.